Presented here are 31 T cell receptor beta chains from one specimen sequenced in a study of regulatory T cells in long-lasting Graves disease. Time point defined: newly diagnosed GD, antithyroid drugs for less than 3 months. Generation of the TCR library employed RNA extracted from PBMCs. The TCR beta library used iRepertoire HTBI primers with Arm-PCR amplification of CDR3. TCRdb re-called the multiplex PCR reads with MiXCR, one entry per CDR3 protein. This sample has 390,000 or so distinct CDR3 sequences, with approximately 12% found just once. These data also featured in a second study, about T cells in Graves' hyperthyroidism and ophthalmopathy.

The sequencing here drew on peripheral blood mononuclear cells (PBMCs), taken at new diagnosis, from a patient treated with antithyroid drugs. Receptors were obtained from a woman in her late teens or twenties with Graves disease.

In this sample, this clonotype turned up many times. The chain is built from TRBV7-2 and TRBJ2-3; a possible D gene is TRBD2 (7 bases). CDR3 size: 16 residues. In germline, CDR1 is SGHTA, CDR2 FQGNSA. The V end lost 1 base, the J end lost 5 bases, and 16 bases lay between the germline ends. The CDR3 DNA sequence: TGTGCCAGCAGCTTAGTCTCCGGGGGGCCGTTAGATACGCAGTATTTT. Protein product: CASSLVSGGPLDTQYF. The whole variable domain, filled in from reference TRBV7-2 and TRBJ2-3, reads GAGVSQSPSNKVTEKGKDVELRCDPISGHTALYWYRQSLGQGLEFLIYFQGNSAPDKSGLPSDRFSAERTGGSVSTLTIQRTQQEDSAVYLCASSLVSGGPLDTQYFGPGTRLTVL.

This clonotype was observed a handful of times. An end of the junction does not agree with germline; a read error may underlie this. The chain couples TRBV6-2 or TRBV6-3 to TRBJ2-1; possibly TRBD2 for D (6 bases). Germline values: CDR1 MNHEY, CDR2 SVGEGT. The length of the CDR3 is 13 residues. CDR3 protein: CASSYSTSSVKKF. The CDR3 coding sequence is TGTGCCAGCAGTTACTCGACGTCTAGCGTAAAGAAATTC.

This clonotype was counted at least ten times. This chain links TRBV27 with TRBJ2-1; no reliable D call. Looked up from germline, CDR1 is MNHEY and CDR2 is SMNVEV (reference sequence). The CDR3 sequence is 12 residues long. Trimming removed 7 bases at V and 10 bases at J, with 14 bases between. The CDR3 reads CASKVGRFEQFF. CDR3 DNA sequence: TGTGCCAGCAAGGTCGGTCGGTTCGAGCAGTTCTTC.

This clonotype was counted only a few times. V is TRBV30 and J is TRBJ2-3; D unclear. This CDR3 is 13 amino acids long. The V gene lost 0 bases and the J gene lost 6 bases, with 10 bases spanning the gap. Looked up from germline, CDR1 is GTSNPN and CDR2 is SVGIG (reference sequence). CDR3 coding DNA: TGTGCCTGGAGTGTAGGAAATAGGGATACGCAGTATTTT. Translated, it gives CAWSVGNRDTQYF.

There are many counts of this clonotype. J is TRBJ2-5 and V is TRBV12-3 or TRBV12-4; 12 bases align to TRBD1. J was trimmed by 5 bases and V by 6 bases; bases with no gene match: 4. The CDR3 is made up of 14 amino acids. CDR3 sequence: CASRGQGAPETQYF. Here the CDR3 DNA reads TGTGCCAGCAGGGGACAGGGGGCGCCTGAGACCCAGTACTTC.

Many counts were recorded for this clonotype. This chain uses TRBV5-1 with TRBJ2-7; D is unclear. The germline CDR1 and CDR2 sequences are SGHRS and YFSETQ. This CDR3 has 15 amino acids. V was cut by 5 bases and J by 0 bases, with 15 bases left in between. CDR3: CASSLDLHSSYEQYF. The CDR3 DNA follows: TGCGCCAGCAGTCTTGATCTACACAGCTCCTACGAGCAGTACTTC.

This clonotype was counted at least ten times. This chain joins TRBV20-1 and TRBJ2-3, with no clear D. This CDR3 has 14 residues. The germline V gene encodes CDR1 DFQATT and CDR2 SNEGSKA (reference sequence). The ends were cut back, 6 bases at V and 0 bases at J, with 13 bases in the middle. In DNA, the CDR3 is TGCAGTGCGCGGACGGACCCTAGCACAGATACGCAGTATTTT. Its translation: CSARTDPSTDTQYF.

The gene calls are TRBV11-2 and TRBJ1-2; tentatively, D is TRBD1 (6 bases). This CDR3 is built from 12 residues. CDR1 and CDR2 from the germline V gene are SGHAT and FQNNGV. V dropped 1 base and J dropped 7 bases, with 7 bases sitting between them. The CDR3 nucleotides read TGTGCCAGCAGCTTAGCAGGGGTTGGCTACACCTTC. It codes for CASSLAGVGYTF.

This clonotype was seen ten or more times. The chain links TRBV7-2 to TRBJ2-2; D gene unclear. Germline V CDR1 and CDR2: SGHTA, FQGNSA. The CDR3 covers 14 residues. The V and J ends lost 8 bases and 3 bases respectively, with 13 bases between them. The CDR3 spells CASGTSRDTGELFF. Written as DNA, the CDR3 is TGTGCCAGCGGCACCTCTAGGGACACCGGGGAGCTGTTTTTT.

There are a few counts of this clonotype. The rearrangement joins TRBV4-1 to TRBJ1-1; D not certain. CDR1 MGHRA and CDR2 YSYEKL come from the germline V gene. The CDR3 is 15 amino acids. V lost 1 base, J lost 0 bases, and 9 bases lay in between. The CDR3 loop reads CASSQVGDLNTEAFF. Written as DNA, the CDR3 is TGCGCCAGCAGCCAAGTGGGAGACCTGAACACTGAAGCTTTCTTT.

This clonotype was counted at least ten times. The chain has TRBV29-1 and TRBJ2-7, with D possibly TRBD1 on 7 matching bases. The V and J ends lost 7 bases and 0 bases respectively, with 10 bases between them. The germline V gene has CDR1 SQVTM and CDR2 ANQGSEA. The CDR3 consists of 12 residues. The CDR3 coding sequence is TGCAGCGGCGGGGACAGCTCCTACGAGCAGTACTTC. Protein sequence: CSGGDSSYEQYF.

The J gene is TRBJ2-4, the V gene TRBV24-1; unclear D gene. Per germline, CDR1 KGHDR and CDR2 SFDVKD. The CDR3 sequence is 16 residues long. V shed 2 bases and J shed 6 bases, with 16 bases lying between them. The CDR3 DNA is TGTGCCACCAGTGATTCCCCGAGCCGCGAAGGAAACATTCAGTACTTC. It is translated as CATSDSPSREGNIQYF.

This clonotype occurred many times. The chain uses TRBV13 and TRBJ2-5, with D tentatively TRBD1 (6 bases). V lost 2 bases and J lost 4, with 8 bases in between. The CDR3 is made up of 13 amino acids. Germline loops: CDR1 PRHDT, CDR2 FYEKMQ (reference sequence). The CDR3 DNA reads TGTGCCAGCAGCTTAACAGGGATAGAGACCCAGTACTTC. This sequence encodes CASSLTGIETQYF.

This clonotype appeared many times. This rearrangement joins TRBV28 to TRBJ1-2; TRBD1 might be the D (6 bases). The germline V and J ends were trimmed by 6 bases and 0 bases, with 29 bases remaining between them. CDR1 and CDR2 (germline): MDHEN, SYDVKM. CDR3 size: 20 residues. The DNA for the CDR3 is TGTGCCAGCAGCTTTGAGGGTATGACAGGCCCTAGAAGACCTAACTATGGCTACACCTTC. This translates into CASSFEGMTGPRRPNYGYTF.

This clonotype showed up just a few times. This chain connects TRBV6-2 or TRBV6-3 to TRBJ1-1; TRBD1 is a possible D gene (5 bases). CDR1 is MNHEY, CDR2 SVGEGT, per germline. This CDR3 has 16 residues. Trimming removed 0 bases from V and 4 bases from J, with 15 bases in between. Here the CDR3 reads CASSYSSREGGTEAFF. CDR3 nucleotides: TGTGCCAGCAGTTACTCCTCCAGGGAAGGAGGCACTGAAGCTTTCTTT.

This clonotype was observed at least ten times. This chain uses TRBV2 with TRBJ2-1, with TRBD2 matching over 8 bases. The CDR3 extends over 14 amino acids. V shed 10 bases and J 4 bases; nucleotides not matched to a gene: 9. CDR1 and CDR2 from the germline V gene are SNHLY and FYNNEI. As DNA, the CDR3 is TGTGCCACCGATAGCGGGACCTCTTACAATGAGCAGTTCTTC. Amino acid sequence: CATDSGTSYNEQFF.

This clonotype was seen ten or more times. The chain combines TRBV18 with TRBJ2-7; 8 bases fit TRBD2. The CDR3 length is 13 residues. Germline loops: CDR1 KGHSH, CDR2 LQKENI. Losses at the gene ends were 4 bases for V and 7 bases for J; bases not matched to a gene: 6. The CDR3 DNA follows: TGTGCCAGCTCACTTCGGGGGGGTCGAGAGCAGTACTTC. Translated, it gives CASSLRGGREQYF.

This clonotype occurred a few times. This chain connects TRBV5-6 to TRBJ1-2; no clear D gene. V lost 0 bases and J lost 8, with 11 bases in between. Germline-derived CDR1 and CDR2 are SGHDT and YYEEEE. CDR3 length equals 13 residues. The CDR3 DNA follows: TGTGCCAGCAGCTTGGTTCTTGACGGCGGCTACACCTTC. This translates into CASSLVLDGGYTF.

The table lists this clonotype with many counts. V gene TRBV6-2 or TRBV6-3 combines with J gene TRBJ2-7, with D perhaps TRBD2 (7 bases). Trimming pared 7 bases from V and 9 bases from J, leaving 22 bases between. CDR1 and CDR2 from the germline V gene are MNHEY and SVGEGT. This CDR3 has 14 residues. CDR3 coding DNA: TGTGCCAGCACCCCTGGGGGGGGACAACTGAGGCAGTACTTC. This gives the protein CASTPGGGQLRQYF.

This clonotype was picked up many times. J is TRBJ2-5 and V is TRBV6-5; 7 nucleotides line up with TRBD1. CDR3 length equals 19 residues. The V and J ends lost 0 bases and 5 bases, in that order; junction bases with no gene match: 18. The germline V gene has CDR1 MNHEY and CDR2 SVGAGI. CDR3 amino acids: CASSYSKRPLTGLQETQYF. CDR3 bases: TGTGCCAGCAGTTACTCGAAGCGACCCCTGACAGGGTTGCAGGAGACCCAGTACTTC.

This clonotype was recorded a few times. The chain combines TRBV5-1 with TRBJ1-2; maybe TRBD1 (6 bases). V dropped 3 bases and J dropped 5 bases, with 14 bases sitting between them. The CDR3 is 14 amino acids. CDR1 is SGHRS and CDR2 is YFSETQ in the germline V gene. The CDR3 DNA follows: TGCGCCAGCAGCTCCTGGACAGACAGTTATGGCTACACCTTC. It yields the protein CASSSWTDSYGYTF.

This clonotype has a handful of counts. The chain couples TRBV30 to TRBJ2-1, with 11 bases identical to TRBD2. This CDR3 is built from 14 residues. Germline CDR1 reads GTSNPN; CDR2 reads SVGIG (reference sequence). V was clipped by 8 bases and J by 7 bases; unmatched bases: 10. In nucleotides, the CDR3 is TGTGCCGGTACCGGGACTAGCGGTATAAATGAGCAGTTCTTC. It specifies CAGTGTSGINEQFF.

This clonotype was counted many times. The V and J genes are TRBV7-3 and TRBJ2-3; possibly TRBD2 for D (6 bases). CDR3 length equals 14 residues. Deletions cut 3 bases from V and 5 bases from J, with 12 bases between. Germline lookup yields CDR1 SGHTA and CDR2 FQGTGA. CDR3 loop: CASSFLGLKDTQYF. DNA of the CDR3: TGTGCCAGCAGCTTCCTCGGACTAAAAGATACGCAGTATTTT.

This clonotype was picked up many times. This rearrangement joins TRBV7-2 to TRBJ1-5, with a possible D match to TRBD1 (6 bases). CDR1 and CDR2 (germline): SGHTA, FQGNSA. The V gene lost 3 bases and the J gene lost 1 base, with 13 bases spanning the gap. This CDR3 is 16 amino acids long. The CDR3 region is CASSFRGQGSNQPQHF. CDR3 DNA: TGTGCCAGCAGCTTCAGGGGCCAGGGCAGCAATCAGCCCCAGCATTTT.

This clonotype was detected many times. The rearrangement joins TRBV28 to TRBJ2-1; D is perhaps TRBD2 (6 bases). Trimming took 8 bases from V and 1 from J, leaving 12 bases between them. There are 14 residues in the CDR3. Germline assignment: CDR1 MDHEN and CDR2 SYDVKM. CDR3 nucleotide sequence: TGTGCCAGCGGGGGGTTGACGTCCTACAATGAGCAGTTCTTC. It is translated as CASGGLTSYNEQFF. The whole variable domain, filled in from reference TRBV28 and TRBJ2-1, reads DVKVTQSSRYLVKRTGEKVFLECVQDMDHENMFWYRQDPGLGLRLIYFSYDVKMKEKGDIPEGYSVSREKKERFSLILESASTNQTSMYLCASGGLTSYNEQFFGPGTRLTVL.

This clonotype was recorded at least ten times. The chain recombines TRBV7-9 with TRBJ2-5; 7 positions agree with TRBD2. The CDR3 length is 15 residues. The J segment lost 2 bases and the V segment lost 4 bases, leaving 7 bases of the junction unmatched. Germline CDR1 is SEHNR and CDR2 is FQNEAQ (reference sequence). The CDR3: CASSWASGLQETQYF. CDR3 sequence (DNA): TGTGCCAGCAGCTGGGCTAGCGGCCTTCAAGAGACCCAGTACTTC. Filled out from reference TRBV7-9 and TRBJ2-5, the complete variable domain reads DTGVSQNPRHKITKRGQNVTFRCDPISEHNRLYWYRQTLGQGPEFLTYFQNEAQLEKSRLLSDRFSAERPKGSFSTLEIQRTEQGDSAMYLCASSWASGLQETQYFGPGTRLLVL.

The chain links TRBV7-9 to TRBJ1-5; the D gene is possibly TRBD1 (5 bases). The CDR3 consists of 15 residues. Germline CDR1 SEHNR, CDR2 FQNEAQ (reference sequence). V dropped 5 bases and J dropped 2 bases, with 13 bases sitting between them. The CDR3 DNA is TGTGCCAGCAGCACGACAGCTGATGGCAATCAGCCCCAGCATTTT. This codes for CASSTTADGNQPQHF.

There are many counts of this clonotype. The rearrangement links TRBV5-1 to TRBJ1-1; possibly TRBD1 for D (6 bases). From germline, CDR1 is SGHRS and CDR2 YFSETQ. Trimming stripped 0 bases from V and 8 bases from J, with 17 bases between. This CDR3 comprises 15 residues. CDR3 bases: TGCGCCAGCAGCTTGGTGTTCGGGGGACAAACCGAAGCTTTCTTT. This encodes CASSLVFGGQTEAFF.

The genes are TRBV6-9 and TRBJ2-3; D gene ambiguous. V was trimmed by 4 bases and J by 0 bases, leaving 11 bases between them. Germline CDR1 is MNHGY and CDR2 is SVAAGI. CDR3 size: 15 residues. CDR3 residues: CASSSLRTSTDTQYF. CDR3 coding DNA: TGTGCCAGCAGTTCTCTCCGTACCAGCACAGATACGCAGTATTTT.

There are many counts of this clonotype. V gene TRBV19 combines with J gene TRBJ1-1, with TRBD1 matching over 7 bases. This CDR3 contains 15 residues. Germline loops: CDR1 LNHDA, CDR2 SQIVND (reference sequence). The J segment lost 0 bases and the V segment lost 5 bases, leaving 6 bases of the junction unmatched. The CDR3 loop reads CASSFRTGMNTEAFF. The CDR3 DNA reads TGTGCCAGTAGTTTCCGGACAGGCATGAACACTGAAGCTTTCTTT.

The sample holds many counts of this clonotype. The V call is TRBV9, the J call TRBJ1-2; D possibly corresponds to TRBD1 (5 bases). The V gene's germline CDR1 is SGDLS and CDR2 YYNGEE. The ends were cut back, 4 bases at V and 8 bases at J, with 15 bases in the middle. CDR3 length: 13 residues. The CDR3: CASSRAGPTGYTF. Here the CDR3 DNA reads TGTGCCAGCAGCAGAGCAGGGCCCACAGGCTACACCTTC.